The rows below give T cell receptor beta chains drawn from one sample of a study of tumor and adjacent non-tumor tissue in lung cancer. TCRdb used MiXCR to reprocess the multiplex PCR reads, holding one entry per CDR3 protein. The sample lists some 68,000 distinct CDR3 sequences, roughly 77% occurring once. Sequencing used distant non-tumor lung tissue. These receptors all stem from a man aged 55-75 years with non-small cell lung cancer. The conserved cysteine and the conserved F or W are not part of the CDR3 here.

CDR3	length	V
ASSLIPASSTDTQY	14	TRBV27
ASSQESGTNTGKLF	14	TRBV4-2
VSSLDRGNEKLF	12	TRBV11-2
AVSQDTGQDITDTQY	15	TRBV4-1
ASGGRAGVETQY	12	TRBV4-1
NARDLMGGSIHEQC	14	TRBV20-1
ASSLAWGPGELV	12	TRBV5-6
DSRPSSTPAGAYNEQF	16	TRBV19
ASSWDTDTQY	10	TRBV5-4
ACSLVVVGMNTEAF	14	TRBV11-2
ASSQEHPTGNIQH	13	TRBV4-1
VSSEFRGPNEKLF	13	TRBV2
ASIWRYTNTEAF	12	TRBV6-1
TSNYSAVTRDQPQH	14	TRBV6-5
ASSVDGGNQTQN	12	TRBV6-1
ASSPTSGRPIFDTQY	15	TRBV11-3
ASSINQLAGLGEQF	14	TRBV11-3
GNSLARQNTDTQY	13	TRBV13
ASSLGDTQY	9	TRBV5-6
ASSLALEAEAI	11	TRBV11-1
ASSLGQGNSEAF	12	TRBV6-5
ASSVGTSGYEQY	12	TRBV9